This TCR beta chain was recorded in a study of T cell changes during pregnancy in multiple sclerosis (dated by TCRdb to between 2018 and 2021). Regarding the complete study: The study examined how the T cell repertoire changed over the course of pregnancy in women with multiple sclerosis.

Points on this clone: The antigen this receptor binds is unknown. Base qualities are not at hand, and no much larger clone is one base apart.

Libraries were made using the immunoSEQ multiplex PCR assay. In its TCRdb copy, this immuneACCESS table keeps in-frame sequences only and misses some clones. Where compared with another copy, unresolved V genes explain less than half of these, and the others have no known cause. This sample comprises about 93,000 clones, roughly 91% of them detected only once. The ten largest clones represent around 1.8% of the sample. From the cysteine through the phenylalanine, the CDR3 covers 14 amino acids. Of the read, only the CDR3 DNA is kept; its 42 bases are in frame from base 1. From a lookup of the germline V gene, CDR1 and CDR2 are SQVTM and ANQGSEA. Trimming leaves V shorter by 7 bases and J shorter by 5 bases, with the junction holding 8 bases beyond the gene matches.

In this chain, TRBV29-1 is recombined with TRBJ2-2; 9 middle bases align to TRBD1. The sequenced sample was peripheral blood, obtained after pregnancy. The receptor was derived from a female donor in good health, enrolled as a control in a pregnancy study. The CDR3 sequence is CSATQGAGTGELFF. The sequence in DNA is TGCAGCGCGACACAGGGGGCAGGTACCGGGGAGCTGTTTTTT.